Below are 20 T cell receptor beta chains sequenced from a single sample in a study of blood T cell repertoires in COVID-19. Using immunoSEQ multiplex PCR, the repertoire was profiled, and TCRdb retains in-frame clones only, with some absent. The table shows some 50,000 clones, with about 83% occurring only once. What was sequenced was peripheral blood. These receptors originate from a woman aged 55 to 70 with acute or convalescent COVID-19.

This clone was seen just once. V gene TRBV5-6 combines with J gene TRBJ2-5; perhaps TRBD2 as D (6 bases). Germline V gene lookup returns CDR1 SGHDT and CDR2 YYEEEE. This CDR3 spans 16 amino acids. The ends were cut back, 0 bases at V and 4 bases at J, with 16 bases in the middle. This CDR3 is CASSLAGGARLETQYF. CDR3 bases: TGTGCCAGCAGCTTGGCCGGGGGAGCGAGGTTAGAGACCCAGTACTTC. Drawing the rest from reference TRBV5-6 and TRBJ2-5, the complete variable domain is DAGVTQSPTHLIKTRGQQVTLRCSPKSGHDTVSWYQQALGQGPQFIFQYYEEEERQRGNFPDRFSGHQFPNYSSELNVNALLLGDSALYLCASSLAGGARLETQYFGPGTRLLVL.

The CDR3 DNA sequence: TGTGCCAGCAGCCAGGGGACTAGCGGGAGGTTAGGGACCCAGTACTTC. The encoded protein is CASSQGTSGRLGTQYF. V gene TRBV3-1 (or the pseudogene TRBV3-2) combines with J gene TRBJ2-5; TRBD2 matches 15 bases. This CDR3 is built from 16 residues. Germline values: CDR1 LGHDT, CDR2 YNNKEL (reference sequence). The ends lost 3 bases at V and 7 bases at J; junction bases unmatched: 6.

This clone was observed a single time. V and J are TRBV7-8 and TRBJ1-2, with 11 bases that match TRBD1. Germline CDR1 reads SGHVS; CDR2 reads FQNEAQ. V shed 7 bases and J 4 bases; nucleotides not matched to a gene: 26. This CDR3 spans 21 amino acids. CDR3 nucleotide sequence: TGTGCCAGCACCGATCGTCGGATTTCTTTCCTCCGGGACAGGGGGATCTATGGCTACACCTTC. The encoded protein is CASTDRRISFLRDRGIYGYTF.

The J gene is TRBJ2-3, the V gene TRBV5-1; 7 bases line up with TRBD2. The ends lost 6 bases at V and 1 base at J; junction bases unmatched: 8. CDR1 and CDR2 from the germline V gene are SGHRS and YFSETQ. This CDR3 has 15 residues. CDR3 bases: TGCGCCAGCATGAGTAACGCGGGGGGCACAGATACGCAGTATTTT. Its protein is CASMSNAGGTDTQYF.

The rearrangement links TRBV6-7 to TRBJ1-1; TRBD1 might be the D (6 bases). TRBV6-7 carries the ORF label, with uncertain function. CDR3 length: 19 residues. Trimming pared 0 bases from V and 6 bases from J, leaving 26 bases between. In DNA form, the CDR3 reads TGTGCCAGCAGTTACTCGATAACTAGGGGGTTGGCGTGCATCTCTGAAGCTTTCTTT. Translating gives CASSYSITRGLACISEAFF.

The chain uses TRBV6-2 or TRBV6-3 and TRBJ2-1; possibly TRBD2 for D (6 bases). CDR1 and CDR2 from the germline V gene are MNHEY and SVGEGT. This CDR3 has 17 amino acids. Deletions cut 1 base from V and 5 bases from J, with 18 bases between. CDR3 loop: CASSYFLAALQHNEQFF. DNA of the CDR3: TGTGCCAGCAGTTACTTTTTAGCGGCATTGCAACACAATGAGCAGTTCTTC.

This clone was seen just once. The rearrangement links TRBV7-9 to TRBJ2-2, with TRBD2 identical over 14 bases. The junction had 8 bases not matched to a gene; V was cut back by 5 bases and J by 6 bases. The CDR3 consists of 17 residues. CDR1 and CDR2 (germline): SEHNR, FQNEAQ (reference sequence). The CDR3 sequence: CASSPLTSGRAAGELFF. The CDR3 nucleotides read TGTGCCAGCAGCCCGCTGACTAGCGGGAGGGCCGCCGGGGAGCTGTTTTTT.

In its sample, this clone was seen once. V gene TRBV30 combines with J gene TRBJ1-5; D is uncertain. The ends were cut back, 2 bases at V and 6 bases at J, with 11 bases in the middle. The CDR3 spans 13 residues. Germline V CDR1 and CDR2: GTSNPN, SVGIG (reference sequence). CDR3 amino acids: CAWSSTAFQPQHF. The CDR3, as DNA: TGTGCCTGGAGTTCAACAGCCTTTCAGCCCCAGCATTTT.

The rearrangement joins TRBV5-1 to TRBJ2-2; perhaps TRBD2 as D (6 bases). The CDR3 has 13 amino acids. The V end was cut by 4 bases, the J end by 7 bases, with 11 bases between. The germline V gene has CDR1 SGHRS and CDR2 YFSETQ. This CDR3 reads CASSVGLGGELFF. CDR3 in DNA: TGCGCCAGCAGCGTGGGACTCGGCGGGGAGCTGTTTTTT.

This clone was found a few times. The chain joins TRBV27 to TRBJ1-2; D gene ambiguous. V was shortened by 5 bases and J by 3 bases, with 10 bases between the two germline ends. The CDR3 length is 13 residues. Germline loops: CDR1 MNHEY, CDR2 SMNVEV (reference sequence). The CDR3 reads CASSPTYDYGYTF. The CDR3 DNA reads TGTGCCAGCAGTCCAACATACGACTATGGCTACACCTTC.

This chain connects TRBV2 to TRBJ1-1; D remains ambiguous. CDR3 length: 14 residues. Germline CDR1 and CDR2: SNHLY and FYNNEI. Trimming took off 8 bases at V and 3 bases at J, with 16 bases between the two ends. This CDR3 is CASGKVSRDTEAFF. The CDR3 DNA reads as TGTGCCAGCGGAAAAGTCTCCCGGGACACTGAAGCTTTCTTT.

This chain joins TRBV24-1 and TRBJ2-7; TRBD2 matches at 8 bases. The length of the CDR3 is 15 residues. Germline CDR1 reads KGHDR; CDR2 reads SFDVKD. J was trimmed by 5 bases and V by 6 bases; bases with no gene match: 11. The CDR3 region has the DNA TGTGCCACCAGTCACACTAGCGGACCTTCAAACGAGCAGTACTTC. Translated: CATSHTSGPSNEQYF.

The chain is built from TRBV4-2 and TRBJ1-3, with 7 bases that match TRBD1. The CDR3 contains 16 residues. V shed 2 bases, J shed 5 bases, and the junction held 9 bases outside the gene matches. CDR1 LGHNA and CDR2 YNFKEQ come from the germline V gene. CDR3 region: CASSQSRQGQRNTIYF. The CDR3 coding sequence is TGTGCCAGCAGCCAATCCCGACAGGGTCAGAGAAACACCATATATTTT.

This chain links TRBV11-1 with TRBJ2-5; 9 bases agree with TRBD2. The CDR3 has 15 residues. The germline CDR1 and CDR2 sequences are SGHAT and FQDESV (reference sequence). Trimming removed 3 bases from V and 4 bases from J; junction bases left unmatched: 6. The CDR3 reads CASSFGGGDAETQYF. DNA for the CDR3: TGTGCCAGCAGCTTCGGCGGGGGGGATGCAGAGACCCAGTACTTC.

The chain couples TRBV7-6 to TRBJ1-4, with 8 bases matching TRBD1. This CDR3 contains 16 residues. CDR1 and CDR2 from the germline V gene are SGHVS and FNYEAQ. Trimming cost V 4 bases and J 5 bases; bases outside gene matches: 9. The CDR3 is CASSSILQGVNEKLFF. Written as DNA, the CDR3 is TGTGCCAGCAGCTCGATTCTACAGGGGGTAAATGAAAAACTGTTTTTT.

The chain couples TRBV27 to TRBJ1-4, with TRBD1 as a possible D gene (6 bases). Germline assignment: CDR1 MNHEY and CDR2 SMNVEV (reference sequence). The germline V and J ends were trimmed by 5 bases and 3 bases, with 13 bases remaining between them. The CDR3 has 15 residues. CDR3 sequence reads: CASSPQGSPNEKLFF. For the CDR3, the DNA is TGTGCCAGCAGTCCCCAGGGGAGCCCTAATGAAAAACTGTTTTTT.

The rearrangement links TRBV14 to TRBJ2-3, with TRBD1 identical over 9 bases. In germline, CDR1 is SGHDN, CDR2 FVKESK. The CDR3 is 16 amino acids. The V and J ends lost 5 bases and 2 bases, in that order; junction bases with no gene match: 8. Here the CDR3 DNA reads TGTGCCAGCAGCAAACTACAGGGGGCAAACACAGATACGCAGTATTTT. As protein: CASSKLQGANTDTQYF.

The rearrangement uses TRBV5-6 and TRBJ2-5; the D gene is possibly TRBD1 (6 bases). The CDR3 totals 15 residues. V lost 3 bases, J lost 4 bases, and 16 bases lay in between. The germline V gene has CDR1 SGHDT and CDR2 YYEEEE. The CDR3 spells CASSWVAGVGETQYF. The CDR3 nucleotides read TGTGCCAGCAGCTGGGTAGCAGGGGTAGGAGAGACCCAGTACTTC. Full variable domain (outside the CDR3, taken from reference TRBV5-6 and TRBJ2-5): DAGVTQSPTHLIKTRGQQVTLRCSPKSGHDTVSWYQQALGQGPQFIFQYYEEEERQRGNFPDRFSGHQFPNYSSELNVNALLLGDSALYLCASSWVAGVGETQYFGPGTRLLVL.

This chain links TRBV20-1 with TRBJ2-7; D unclear. The CDR3 runs to 11 residues. Germline lookup yields CDR1 DFQATT and CDR2 SNEGSKA (reference sequence). V gave up 0 bases and J gave up 6 bases, with 6 bases separating them. The CDR3 DNA sequence: TGCAGTGCTAGAGAAGTACTCGAGCAGTACTTC. Protein sequence: CSAREVLEQYF.

The V gene is TRBV6-5, the J gene TRBJ1-1, with no clear D. The CDR3 contains 13 residues. Trimming removed 6 bases from V and 6 bases from J, with 14 bases in between. In germline, CDR1 is MNHEY, CDR2 SVGAGI. The CDR3 DNA is TGTGCCAGCAGAAAAGGAGGGAAGGCTGAAGCTTTCTTT. Amino acid sequence: CASRKGGKAEAFF.